Shown below are 4 T cell receptor beta chains from a single sample sequenced in a study of blood T cell repertoires in COVID-19. Using immunoSEQ multiplex PCR, the repertoire was profiled, and TCRdb retains in-frame clones only, with some absent. The sample contains about 310,000 clones, approximately 91% of which appear only once. Sequencing used PBMCs or T cells enriched from blood (not recorded which). All receptors come from a man between 60 and 75 years old who had recovered from COVID-19.

This sequence joins TRBV24-1 and TRBJ1-1; tentatively, D is TRBD1 (6 bases). The V and J ends lost 4 bases and 1 base respectively, with 15 bases between them. Germline lookup yields CDR1 KGHDR and CDR2 SFDVKD. CDR3 size: 16 residues. The CDR3 bases are TGTGCCACCAGTGACTCCCTACAGGGAGAGAACACTGAAGCTTTCTTT. It encodes CATSDSLQGENTEAFF.

The rearrangement uses TRBV7-2 and TRBJ1-4; 7 nucleotides match TRBD1. The CDR3 totals 15 residues. CDR1 is SGHTA and CDR2 is FQGNSA in the germline V gene. After removal of 5 bases from V and 2 bases from J, the junction contained 5 bases not matched to a gene. In nucleotides, the CDR3 is TGTGCCAGCAGCCGTACAGGGGTGACTAATGAAAAACTGTTTTTT. It yields the protein CASSRTGVTNEKLFF.

The chain is built from TRBV2 and TRBJ1-2, with TRBD1 identical over 7 bases. In germline, CDR1 is SNHLY, CDR2 FYNNEI. The CDR3 length is 13 residues. Losses at the gene ends were 7 bases for V and 7 bases for J; bases not matched to a gene: 9. CDR3 protein: CASNNRGGGGYTF. CDR3 nucleotides: TGTGCCAGCAATAACAGGGGTGGTGGTGGCTACACCTTC. The variable domain in full, with the rest retrieved from reference TRBV2 and TRBJ1-2, is EPEVTQTPSHQVTQMGQEVILRCVPISNHLYFYWYRQILGQKVEFLVSFYNNEISEKSEIFDDQFSVERPDGSNFTLKIRSTKLEDSAMYFCASNNRGGGGYTFGSGTRLTVV.

J is TRBJ1-5 and V is TRBV5-6, with D tentatively TRBD1 (5 bases). Germline CDR1 and CDR2: SGHDT and YYEEEE. Deletions cut 0 bases from V and 6 bases from J, with 16 bases between. This CDR3 has 16 residues. Written as DNA, the CDR3 is TGTGCCAGCAGCTTGGCGTGGGGAGGGGACGGTCAGCCCCAGCATTTT. This translates into CASSLAWGGDGQPQHF.